This TCR beta chain was obtained from a study of T-cell reconstitution after alpha-beta-depleted transplantation in children. Library preparation (for TCRbeta) was performed with unique molecular identifiers. One entry per CDR3 protein results from TCRdb running MiXCR on the PCR reads. The table lists about 110,000 distinct CDR3 sequences, 5% to 7% of them singletons. Study-level results: At day 60, the high TCRbeta diversity found in some patients originated from recipient T cells and thymic progenitors that had survived. Most T-cell counts and diversity one year after the transplant came from T cells that were newly produced.

This clonotype was picked up many times. What it binds is not known. The sequencing here drew on PBMCs, mostly from graft donor cells, taken 360 days after TCRalphabeta/CD19-depleted stem cell transplant. This sequence was found in a male patient aged 2-15 years who had a stem cell transplant for acute lymphoblastic leukemia, so the T cells may come from the graft donor.

DNA for the CDR3: TGCAGCGTTGAAGATCGCCGGCCTCGTGGCTACACCTTC. It codes for CSVEDRRPRGYTF. The genes are TRBV29-1 and TRBJ1-2, with unresolved D. With 0 bases removed from V and 7 bases from J, the gap between germline ends came to 12 bases. Germline V lookup: CDR1 SQVTM, CDR2 ANQGSEA. CDR3 length: 13 amino acids.